The TCR beta chain under discussion was sequenced for a study of Ad26.COV2.S vaccination and SARS-CoV-2 variants. At the level of the study: Intramuscularly, Ad26.COV2.S was given either once or twice, 56 days apart. Study outcomes and limitations: Relative to placebo recipients, vaccine recipients exhibited elevated spike-specific TCR breadth.

Treatment denoted: some 20 received Ad26.COV2.S at low or high dose, single or two shots; roughly five received placebo; per-sample allocation not given. Repertoires come from day 63 after the first vaccine or placebo injection. Expression of Wuhan-strain SARS-CoV-2 spike came from the Ad26 vector that formed the vaccine. A remark on this clone: Its target is not known.

Here immunoSEQ multiplex PCR was the method, and the copy in TCRdb shows in-frame clones only, minus some. The profile shows about 400,000 clones, around 91% of them singletons. The input for sequencing was peripheral blood, taken in a trial of Ad26.COV2.S vaccine versus placebo. The receptor was derived from a person aged 18-60 years who received the Ad26.COV2.S COVID-19 vaccine or a placebo.

This CDR3 reads CSVEEGVKNGYTF. Here the CDR3 DNA reads TGCAGCGTTGAAGAGGGGGTTAAGAATGGCTACACCTTC. This sequence joins TRBV29-1 and TRBJ1-2; D is possibly TRBD1 (5 bases). This CDR3 has 13 residues. In germline, CDR1 is SQVTM, CDR2 ANQGSEA. The germline V and J ends were trimmed by 0 bases and 6 bases, with 11 bases remaining between them.